The sequence of this T cell receptor (beta chain) was determined in a study of blood T cell repertoires in COVID-19. The wider study: Acute and convalescent COVID-19 samples came from the United States, Italy and Spain. PBMCs, B-cell-depleted T cells, or T cells were the source of the cDNA or gDNA that made up the material.

In the original processing: The authors estimated nucleated cell counts from reference gene primer amplification. The assay was immunoSEQ multiplex PCR, and TCRdb's table has in-frame clones only and misses some. D and trimming come from the DNA, and the V and J calls and clone size come from that table. The sample carries 70,000 or so clones, roughly 91% recorded once. This CDR3 region has 18 residues. The V and J ends lost 4 bases and 0 bases, in that order; junction bases with no gene match: 11. The germline V gene encodes CDR1 SGHKS and CDR2 YYEKEE (reference sequence). This receptor was obtained from a human donor in a cohort sampled during active COVID-19. The specimen sequenced was peripheral blood. The gene calls are TRBV5-5 and TRBJ2-5; 11 nucleotides agree with TRBD2. CDR3 sequence (DNA): TGTGCCAGCAGCGTCTGGTTCCCTAGCGGGAGGAACCAAGAGACCCAGTACTTC. Amino acid sequence: CASSVWFPSGRNQETQYF.